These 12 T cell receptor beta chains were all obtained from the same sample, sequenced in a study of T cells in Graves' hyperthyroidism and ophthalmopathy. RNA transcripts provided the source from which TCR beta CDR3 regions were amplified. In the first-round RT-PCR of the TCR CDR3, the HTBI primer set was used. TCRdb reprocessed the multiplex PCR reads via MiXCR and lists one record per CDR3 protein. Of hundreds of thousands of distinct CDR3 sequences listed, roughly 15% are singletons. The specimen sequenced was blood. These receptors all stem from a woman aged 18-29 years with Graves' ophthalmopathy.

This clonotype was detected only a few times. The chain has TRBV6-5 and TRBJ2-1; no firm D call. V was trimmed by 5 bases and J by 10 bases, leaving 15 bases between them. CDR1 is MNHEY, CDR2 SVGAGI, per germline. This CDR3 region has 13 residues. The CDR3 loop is CASSQTALGEQFF. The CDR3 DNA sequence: TGTGCCAGCAGTCAGACGGCCCTCGGGGAGCAGTTCTTC.

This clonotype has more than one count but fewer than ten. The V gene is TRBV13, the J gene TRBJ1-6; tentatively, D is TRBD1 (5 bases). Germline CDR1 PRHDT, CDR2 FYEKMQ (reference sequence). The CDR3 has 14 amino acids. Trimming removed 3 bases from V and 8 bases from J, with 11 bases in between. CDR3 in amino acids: CASSFRDGYSPLHF. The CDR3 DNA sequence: TGTGCCAGCAGCTTCCGGGACGGCTATTCACCCCTCCACTTT.

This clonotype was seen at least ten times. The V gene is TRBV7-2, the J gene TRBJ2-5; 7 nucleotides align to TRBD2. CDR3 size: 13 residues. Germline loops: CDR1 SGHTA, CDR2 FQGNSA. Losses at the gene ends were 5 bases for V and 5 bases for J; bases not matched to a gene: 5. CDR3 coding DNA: TGTGCCAGCAGCCAGGCGGGAGTGGAGACCCAGTACTTC. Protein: CASSQAGVETQYF.

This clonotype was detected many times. The CDR3 sequence is CASSHRQGRVNEQFF. CDR3 nucleotide sequence: TGTGCCAGCTCACACAGACAGGGGAGGGTCAATGAGCAGTTCTTC. The gene calls are TRBV18 and TRBJ2-1; D may be TRBD1 (8 bases). Germline V gene data show CDR1 as KGHSH and CDR2 as LQKENI. There are 15 residues in the CDR3. Between the trimmed V and J ends, which lost 4 bases and 6 bases, there was a span of 16 bases. Based on the CDR3 plus reference TRBV18 and TRBJ2-1, the full variable domain is NAGVMQNPRHLVRRRGQEARLRCSPMKGHSHVYWYRQLPEEGLKFMVYLQKENIIDESGMPKERFSAEFPKEGPSILRIQQVVRGDSAAYFCASSHRQGRVNEQFFGPGTRLTVL.

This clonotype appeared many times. The CDR3 nucleotides read TGTGCCAGCAGCCTAATCCAAACGGGAGGGCCGATAGATACGCAGTATTTT. It translates to CASSLIQTGGPIDTQYF. The V call is TRBV7-8, the J call TRBJ2-3, with TRBD2 matching over 8 bases. The germline V gene has CDR1 SGHVS and CDR2 FQNEAQ. With V trimmed by 5 bases and J by 5 bases, 15 bases remained unmatched. The CDR3 consists of 17 residues.

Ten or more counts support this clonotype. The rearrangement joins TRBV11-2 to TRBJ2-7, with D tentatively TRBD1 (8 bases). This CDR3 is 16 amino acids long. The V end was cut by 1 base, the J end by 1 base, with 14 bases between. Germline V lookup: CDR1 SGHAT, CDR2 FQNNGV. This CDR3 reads CASSLGGQGGSYEQYF. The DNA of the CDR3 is TGTGCCAGCAGCTTAGGAGGACAGGGAGGGTCCTACGAGCAGTACTTC. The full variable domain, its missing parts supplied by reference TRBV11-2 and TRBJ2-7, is EAGVAQSPRYKIIEKRQSVAFWCNPISGHATLYWYQQILGQGPKLLIQFQNNGVVDDSQLPKDRFSAERLKGVDSTLKIQPAKLEDSAVYLCASSLGGQGGSYEQYFGPGTRLTVT.

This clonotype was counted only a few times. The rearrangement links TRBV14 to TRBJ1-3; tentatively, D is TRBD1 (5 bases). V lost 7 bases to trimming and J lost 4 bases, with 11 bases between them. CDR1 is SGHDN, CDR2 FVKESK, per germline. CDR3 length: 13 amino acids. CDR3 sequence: CASTQGGGNTIYF. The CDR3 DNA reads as TGTGCCAGCACCCAGGGCGGCGGAAACACCATATATTTT.

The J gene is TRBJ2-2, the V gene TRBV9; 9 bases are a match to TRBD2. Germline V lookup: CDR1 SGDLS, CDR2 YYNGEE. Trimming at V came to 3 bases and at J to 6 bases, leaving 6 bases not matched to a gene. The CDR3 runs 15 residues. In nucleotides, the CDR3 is TGTGCCAGCAGCGAGGGACTAGCCCTAGCCGGGGAGCTGTTTTTT. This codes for CASSEGLALAGELFF. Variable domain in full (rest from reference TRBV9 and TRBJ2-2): DSGVTQTPKHLITATGQRVTLRCSPRSGDLSVYWYQQSLDQGLQFLIQYYNGEERAKGNILERFSAQQFPDLHSELNLSSLELGDSALYFCASSEGLALAGELFFGEGSRLTVL.

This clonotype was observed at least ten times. CDR3 in DNA: TGCGCCAGCAGCTTGGGACGGATCAGGCCCCAGCATTTT. As protein: CASSLGRIRPQHF. This chain uses TRBV5-1 with TRBJ1-5; no firm D call. The CDR3 covers 13 residues. With 0 bases removed from V and 9 bases from J, the gap between germline ends came to 10 bases. In germline, CDR1 is SGHRS, CDR2 YFSETQ.

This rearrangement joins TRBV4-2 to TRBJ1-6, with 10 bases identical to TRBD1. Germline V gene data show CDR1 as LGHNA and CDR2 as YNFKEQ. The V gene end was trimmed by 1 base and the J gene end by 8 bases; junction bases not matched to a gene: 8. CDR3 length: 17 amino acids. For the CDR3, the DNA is TGTGCCAGCAGCCAAGTGATGGGGACAGGGGTACATTCACCCCTCCACTTT. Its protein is CASSQVMGTGVHSPLHF.

As DNA, the CDR3 is TGTGCCAGCAGCGCGAATCCGGGACAGGGCCTACAGGATAATGAAAAACTGTTTTTT. Amino acids: CASSANPGQGLQDNEKLFF. The chain combines TRBV9 with TRBJ1-4; 9 nucleotides align to TRBD1. Germline assignment: CDR1 SGDLS and CDR2 YYNGEE. CDR3 length: 19 amino acids. V lost 3 bases, J lost 4 bases, and 16 bases stayed unmatched.

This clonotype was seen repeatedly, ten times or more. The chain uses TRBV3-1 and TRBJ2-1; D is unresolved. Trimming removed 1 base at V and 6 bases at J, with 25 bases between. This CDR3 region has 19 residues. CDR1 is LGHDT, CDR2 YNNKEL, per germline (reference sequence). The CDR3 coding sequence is TGTGCCAGCAGCCAAGGTTTTCGTAGGGCTACGCCGTCGGGCAATGAGCAGTTCTTC. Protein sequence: CASSQGFRRATPSGNEQFF.